The T cell receptor (beta chain) under discussion was sequenced for a study of cytomegalovirus exposure and HLA in healthy donors. Study context: The 95 to 150 validation repertoires used a platform that matched the one used for the 666 first-cohort repertoires, as a later analysis reported. Overall study results and limits: Reports indicated that the classifier achieved high specificity and sensitivity in diagnosing cytomegalovirus status. In the roughly 130 validation repertoires, a later analysis found that first-cohort TCR clusters tended to co-occur.

As for this clone: Its specificity is not known.

Using immunoSEQ multiplex PCR, the repertoire was profiled, and TCRdb retains in-frame clones only, with some absent. The sample contains tens of thousands of clones, roughly 96% of which appear only once. The donors were part of the approximately 130-subject validation cohort, which stood apart from the roughly 670-subject first cohort. This CDR3 has 15 amino acids. Germline CDR1 SGHRS, CDR2 YFSETQ. V lost 0 bases and J lost 2, with 8 bases in between. The chain joins TRBV5-1 to TRBJ2-2, with D perhaps matching TRBD1 (5 bases). The sequenced sample was PBMCs. The clonotype comes from a man between 18 and 35 years old in good health and CMV-seronegative. The CDR3 bases are TGCGCCAGCAGCTTGGTGACAGCTAACACCGGGGAGCTGTTTTTT. This sequence encodes CASSLVTANTGELFF.